The rows below give T cell receptor beta chains drawn from one sample of a study of blood T cell repertoires in COVID-19. Only in-frame clones appear in the TCRdb table, and some are missing; sequencing was by immunoSEQ multiplex PCR. The sample records about 150,000 clones, approximately 86% being singletons. The sample consisted of PBMCs or T cells enriched from blood (not recorded which). The receptor source for this set is a woman between 35 and 50 years old who had been exposed to COVID-19. CDR3s include the opening cysteine and the closing phenylalanine or tryptophan. Each record gives: V gene, clone size, J gene, CDR3 protein. Clone size appears in some rows only: once, few, many, or a class for an expanded clone.

V gene: TRBV19
clone size: -
J gene: TRBJ1-1
CDR3 protein: CASSLPTATQGKAFF

V gene: TRBV5-4
clone size: -
J gene: TRBJ1-2
CDR3 protein: CASSLGQANYGYTF

V gene: TRBV6-2/TRBV6-3
clone size: -
J gene: TRBJ1-5
CDR3 protein: CASSYRGNSNQPQHF

V gene: TRBV6-1
clone size: -
J gene: TRBJ1-1
CDR3 protein: CASSGGGNTEAFF

V gene: TRBV19
clone size: -
J gene: TRBJ2-1
CDR3 protein: CASSIENEQFF

V gene: TRBV6-6
clone size: -
J gene: TRBJ1-2
CDR3 protein: CASSPDRGYGYTF

V gene: TRBV4-2
clone size: -
J gene: TRBJ1-5
CDR3 protein: CASSQGRGGGQPQHF

V gene: TRBV19
clone size: -
J gene: TRBJ1-6
CDR3 protein: CATAGGGNSPLHF

V gene: TRBV6-5
clone size: -
J gene: TRBJ2-5
CDR3 protein: CASSHGQGKETQYF

V gene: TRBV28
clone size: -
J gene: TRBJ1-6
CDR3 protein: CASSGESYNSPLHF

V gene: TRBV7-6
clone size: -
J gene: TRBJ2-2
CDR3 protein: CASGQTGELFF

V gene: TRBV2
clone size: -
J gene: TRBJ2-5
CDR3 protein: CASSAGTGGFGETQYF

V gene: TRBV27
clone size: -
J gene: TRBJ2-1
CDR3 protein: CASSLGAAYNEQFF

V gene: TRBV28
clone size: -
J gene: TRBJ1-4
CDR3 protein: CASSHAGTGVEKLFF

V gene: TRBV7-8
clone size: -
J gene: TRBJ2-1
CDR3 protein: CASSYGQGPVGNEQFF

V gene: TRBV25-1
clone size: -
J gene: TRBJ1-3
CDR3 protein: CASSDTTGFLRTGNTIYF

V gene: TRBV7-9
clone size: once
J gene: TRBJ1-2
CDR3 protein: CASSFPGGNGYTF

V gene: TRBV7-9
clone size: -
J gene: TRBJ1-4
CDR3 protein: CASSLRRVLGNEKLFF

V gene: TRBV5-6
clone size: once
J gene: TRBJ2-3
CDR3 protein: CASSLAGGRWGTDTQYF

V gene: TRBV28
clone size: -
J gene: TRBJ2-3
CDR3 protein: CASSGLEVTDTQYF

V gene: TRBV9
clone size: -
J gene: TRBJ1-1
CDR3 protein: CASSAQGNTEAFF

V gene: TRBV10-3
clone size: -
J gene: TRBJ1-2
CDR3 protein: CAISESGREGYGYTF

V gene: TRBV3-1/TRBV3-2
clone size: -
J gene: TRBJ2-2
CDR3 protein: CASSQGGAGTGELFF

V gene: TRBV29-1
clone size: -
J gene: TRBJ1-2
CDR3 protein: CSARQGHGYTF

V gene: TRBV3-1/TRBV3-2
clone size: -
J gene: TRBJ1-6
CDR3 protein: CASSARDRGSASPLHF

V gene: TRBV10-3
clone size: -
J gene: TRBJ1-5
CDR3 protein: CAISDREGPQHF

V gene: TRBV5-1
clone size: -
J gene: TRBJ2-5
CDR3 protein: CASSINSGTMVETQYF

V gene: TRBV2
clone size: -
J gene: TRBJ1-1
CDR3 protein: CASSGYRDTEAFF

V gene: TRBV25-1
clone size: -
J gene: TRBJ1-1
CDR3 protein: CASSEYTGGIAEAFF

V gene: TRBV28
clone size: -
J gene: TRBJ2-3
CDR3 protein: CASSTPGQGTDTQYF

V gene: TRBV11-3
clone size: -
J gene: TRBJ1-1
CDR3 protein: CASSLVTNTEAFF

V gene: TRBV28
clone size: -
J gene: TRBJ1-1
CDR3 protein: CASSMTQGKAFF

V gene: TRBV23-1
clone size: -
J gene: TRBJ2-1
CDR3 protein: CARRDREENEQFF

V gene: TRBV27
clone size: -
J gene: TRBJ1-5
CDR3 protein: CASSLGTGGYNQPQHF

V gene: TRBV7-8
clone size: -
J gene: TRBJ1-2
CDR3 protein: CASSPQTGTSYYGYTF

V gene: TRBV13
clone size: -
J gene: TRBJ1-3
CDR3 protein: CASSLAARPSSGNTIYF

V gene: TRBV19
clone size: few
J gene: TRBJ1-5
CDR3 protein: CASSIGGTGNQPQHF

V gene: TRBV4-3
clone size: -
J gene: TRBJ2-5
CDR3 protein: CASSQGTGEGETQYF

V gene: TRBV28
clone size: -
J gene: TRBJ1-5
CDR3 protein: CASSSDRGHQSNQPQHF

V gene: TRBV30
clone size: once
J gene: TRBJ1-6
CDR3 protein: CAWIPGQSQYNSPLHF

V gene: TRBV5-4
clone size: -
J gene: TRBJ2-6
CDR3 protein: CASTKNWVGLSGANVLTF

V gene: TRBV28
clone size: -
J gene: TRBJ1-2
CDR3 protein: CASSLGDYGYTF

V gene: TRBV7-2
clone size: few
J gene: TRBJ2-7
CDR3 protein: CASSPSGGARSYEQYF

V gene: TRBV28
clone size: -
J gene: TRBJ1-4
CDR3 protein: CASSLGGNFNEKLFF

V gene: TRBV27
clone size: -
J gene: TRBJ2-2
CDR3 protein: CASSLKMLSSANTGELFF

V gene: TRBV5-5
clone size: -
J gene: TRBJ1-4
CDR3 protein: CASSLHEATNEKLFF

V gene: TRBV6-6
clone size: few
J gene: TRBJ1-5
CDR3 protein: CASRRDQPQHF

V gene: TRBV28
clone size: -
J gene: TRBJ1-5
CDR3 protein: CASSLGQGGQPQHF

V gene: TRBV6-2/TRBV6-3
clone size: -
J gene: TRBJ2-7
CDR3 protein: CASSYPLAGVYEQYF

V gene: TRBV28
clone size: few
J gene: TRBJ1-5
CDR3 protein: CASSFPGASWTNQPQHF

V gene: TRBV7-8
clone size: -
J gene: TRBJ2-1
CDR3 protein: CASSSSASDTYNEQFF

V gene: TRBV15
clone size: few
J gene: TRBJ1-5
CDR3 protein: CATSRGDRGGRQPQHF

V gene: TRBV28
clone size: -
J gene: TRBJ2-5
CDR3 protein: CASSTEGETQYF